This entry is about one T cell receptor (beta chain). Antigen unknown. This CDR3 region has 16 residues. Between the trimmed V and J ends, which lost 4 bases and 0 bases, there was a span of 16 bases. Germline CDR1 SGHVS, CDR2 FQNEAQ. The sample comes from a study of somatic mutations in cytotoxic T cells in rheumatoid arthritis. Study information: Patient blood (approximately 27 ml EDTA) was taken immediately after diagnosis and before treatment.

Repertoires were generated with immunoSEQ multiplex PCR, while TCRdb's copy carries only in-frame clones and drops some. The table lists approximately 15,000 clones, 72% of them singletons. Whole-study findings and limits: For rheumatoid arthritis patients, the slight TRBV07 underrepresentation lacked multiple-comparison adjustment.

Sequencing was performed on CD8+ T cells sorted from blood. The chain has TRBV7-8 and TRBJ2-7; possibly TRBD1 or TRBD2 for D (5 bases each). This TCR came from an adult with rheumatoid arthritis. As DNA, the CDR3 is TGTGCCAGCAGCTCAGGATTGGGGGAGATCTCCTACGAGCAGTACTTC. It encodes CASSSGLGEISYEQYF.